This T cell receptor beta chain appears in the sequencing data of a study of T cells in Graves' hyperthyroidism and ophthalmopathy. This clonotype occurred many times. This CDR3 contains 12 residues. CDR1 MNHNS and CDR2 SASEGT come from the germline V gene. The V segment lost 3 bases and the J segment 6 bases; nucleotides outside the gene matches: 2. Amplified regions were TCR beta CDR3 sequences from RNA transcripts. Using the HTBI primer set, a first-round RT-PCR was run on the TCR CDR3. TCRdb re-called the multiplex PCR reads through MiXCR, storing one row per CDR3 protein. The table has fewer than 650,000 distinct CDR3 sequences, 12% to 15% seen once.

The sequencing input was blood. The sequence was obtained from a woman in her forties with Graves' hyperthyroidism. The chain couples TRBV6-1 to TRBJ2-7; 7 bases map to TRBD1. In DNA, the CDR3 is TGTGCCAGCAGTGATTCAGGGGGCGAGCAGTACTTC. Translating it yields CASSDSGGEQYF.